The TCR beta chain under discussion was sequenced for a study of CD8+CD57+ T cells in acquired aplastic anemia. Per the germline V gene, CDR1 is DFQATT and CDR2 is SNEGSKA (reference sequence). Losses at the gene ends were 2 bases for V and 3 bases for J; bases not matched to a gene: 1. This CDR3 contains 12 residues. TCR beta VDJ and CDR3 profiles were obtained from a genomic DNA template. TCRdb re-derived calls from the reads in MiXCR, one entry per CDR3 protein. Found here are around 210,000 distinct CDR3 sequences, 55% to 65% of them singletons; the top ten hold about 60%. General observations from the study: Patients and controls were found to share twenty-nine CD8+ CDR3 sequences.

This clonotype appeared a few times. Its cognate antigen is unknown. CD8+CD57+ cell expansion, shown by flow cytometry, had occurred in the patients selected for sequencing. Therapy had not been given to patients before blood sampling. The source is a human donor with aplastic anemia. The sequencing sample was made of sorted CD4+, CD8+, or CD8+CD57+ T cells (not recorded which) from PBMCs. This chain connects TRBV20-1 to TRBJ2-7; TRBD1 matches 7 bases. CDR3 region: CSARQGDYEQYF. The CDR3 DNA follows: TGCAGTGCTAGACAGGGGGACTACGAGCAGTACTTC.